These T cell receptor beta chains were read from a single sample in a study of CD4 T cell repertoires in COVID-19. Assay used: immunoSEQ multiplex PCR; TCRdb lists only in-frame clones, some missing. Altogether about 75,000 clones are present, around four fifths being singletons, with the ten largest covering roughly 0.58%. This material consisted of CD4+ T cells from peripheral blood, taken after recovery from COVID-19. These receptors were obtained from a human donor who had COVID-19. CDR3s leave out the opening cysteine and the closing phenylalanine or tryptophan. Fields, in order: V gene, J gene, CDR3 protein.

>TRBV6-5|TRBJ1-6
ASSYGANSPLH
>TRBV5-5|TRBJ2-5
ASSLAGLEQETQY
>TRBV3-1/TRBV3-2|TRBJ2-2
ASSQAGRAPGELF
>TRBV7-9|TRBJ1-5
ASSFEVNQPQH
>TRBV14|TRBJ1-6
ASTRDSHNSPLH
>TRBV27|TRBJ2-2
ASSFSLAGQNTGELF
>TRBV7-3|TRBJ1-1
ASSPRGGGNTEAF
>TRBV28|TRBJ2-7
ASSSPGQSYEQY
>TRBV29-1|TRBJ1-4
SARWGPNEKLF
>TRBV6-5|TRBJ2-1
ASSSGKAYNEQF
>TRBV5-1|TRBJ2-1
ASSSGSSRDHEQF
>TRBV28|TRBJ1-5
ASSLSEPEKTQH
>TRBV11-2|TRBJ2-5
ASGGTDFQETQY
>TRBV6-6|TRBJ1-1
ASSYSGPRGEAF
>TRBV15|TRBJ2-7
ATSRGDAGTGDEQY
>TRBV28|TRBJ2-3
ASSLWTGNTQY
>TRBV3-1/TRBV3-2|TRBJ2-7
ASSQKIGALQY
>TRBV3-1/TRBV3-2|TRBJ2-2
ASSQLAGANTGELF
>TRBV10-3|TRBJ2-1
AISGASEPYNEQF
>TRBV6-1|TRBJ1-5
ASSELNNQPQH
>TRBV7-8|TRBJ1-1
ASSQTVRAEAF
>TRBV5-1|TRBJ2-1
ASSPSSGTSYNEQF
>TRBV14|TRBJ1-1
ASSQVGGSAEAF
>TRBV19|TRBJ1-5
ASSIAKTQH
>TRBV20-1|TRBJ1-2
SARREGYT
>TRBV11-2|TRBJ2-2
ASSLLLGTGELF
>TRBV7-2|TRBJ1-6
ASSATRRGTPLH
>TRBV3-1/TRBV3-2|TRBJ1-2
ASSQGTPGYT
>TRBV18|TRBJ1-4
ASSPKEKLF
>TRBV4-1|TRBJ2-1
ASSQVVRGSYNEQF
>TRBV10-2|TRBJ2-7
ASNPTSAYEQY
>TRBV3-1/TRBV3-2|TRBJ2-1
ASSLQTSYNEQF
>TRBV5-1|TRBJ2-5
ASSSRGGAEETQY
>TRBV2|TRBJ1-1
ASSDGLGTARH
>TRBV7-3|TRBJ1-2
ASSPEGQGYGYT
>TRBV28|TRBJ1-2
ASSLSGTTRYGYT
>TRBV5-1|TRBJ1-1
ASRMQGNTEAF
>TRBV11-3|TRBJ2-1
ASSLKGTAYNEQF
>TRBV19|TRBJ2-1
ASSKGGSGFYNEQF
>TRBV27|TRBJ2-3
ASSSLLSKADTQY
>TRBV3-1/TRBV3-2|TRBJ1-3
ASSQAGKNTIY
>TRBV5-1|TRBJ1-6
ASSLSGTSSSYNSPLH
>TRBV10-3|TRBJ2-1
AISNSGGGRDEQF
>TRBV4-1|TRBJ2-1
ASSQAPTSGVYNEQF
>TRBV6-4|TRBJ1-1
ASTRPGDISWGSTEAF
>TRBV19|TRBJ2-3
ASSMPRTARTDTQY
>TRBV25-1|TRBJ1-1
ASSEYTDWNTEAF
>TRBV3-1/TRBV3-2|TRBJ1-2
ASSRPGLGQNYGYT
>TRBV11-2|TRBJ2-3
ASSSPSGGFTDTQY
>TRBV5-1|TRBJ2-3
ASSFGAGMRADTQY
>TRBV6-6|TRBJ1-2
ASSLLWGTGAVYYGYT
>TRBV29-1|TRBJ1-4
SVAGARDKAATNEKLF
>TRBV7-7|TRBJ2-7
ASSRGTDYEQY
>TRBV5-1|TRBJ2-3
ASSSTSGYSTDTQY